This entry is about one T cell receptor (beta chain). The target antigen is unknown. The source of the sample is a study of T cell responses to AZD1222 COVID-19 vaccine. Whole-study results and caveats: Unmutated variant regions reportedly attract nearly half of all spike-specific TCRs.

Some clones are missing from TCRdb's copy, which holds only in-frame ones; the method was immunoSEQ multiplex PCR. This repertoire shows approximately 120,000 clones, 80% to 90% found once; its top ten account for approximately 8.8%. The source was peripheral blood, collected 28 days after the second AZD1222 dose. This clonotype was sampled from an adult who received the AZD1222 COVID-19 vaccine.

Here the CDR3 DNA reads TGTGCCACGGGGGCTACCGGGGGGAACACCGGGGAGCTGTTTTTT. Its translation: CATGATGGNTGELFF. The rearrangement links TRBV19 to TRBJ2-2; D is perhaps TRBD1 or TRBD2 (6 bases each). The CDR3 is 15 residues long. Trimming left V 10 bases short and J 1 base short, with 16 bases between. Germline V gene sequence: CDR1 LNHDA, CDR2 SQIVND (reference sequence).